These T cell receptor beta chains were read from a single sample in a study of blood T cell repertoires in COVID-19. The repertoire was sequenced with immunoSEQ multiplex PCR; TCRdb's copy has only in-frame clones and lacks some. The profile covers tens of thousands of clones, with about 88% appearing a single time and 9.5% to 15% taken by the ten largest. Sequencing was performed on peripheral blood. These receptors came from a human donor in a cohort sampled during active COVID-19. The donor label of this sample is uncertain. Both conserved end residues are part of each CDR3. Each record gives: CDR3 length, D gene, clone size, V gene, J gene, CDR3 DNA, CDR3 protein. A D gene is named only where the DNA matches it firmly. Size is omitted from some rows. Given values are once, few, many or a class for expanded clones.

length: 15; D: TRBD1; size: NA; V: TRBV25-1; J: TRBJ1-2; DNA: TGTGCCAGCAGTCAGCCGGGACAGGGGGCCTGGGGCTACACCTTC; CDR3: CASSQPGQGAWGYTF
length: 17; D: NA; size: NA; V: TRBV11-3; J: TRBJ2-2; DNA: TGTGCCAGCAGCTCAAAGAGTGGCAGGCGAGAGACCGGGGAGCTGTTTTTT; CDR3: CASSSKSGRRETGELFF
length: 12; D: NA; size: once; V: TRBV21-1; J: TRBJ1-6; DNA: TGTGCCAGCAGCAAAGCCCCGGGATCCCTCCACTTT; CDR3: CASSKAPGSLHF
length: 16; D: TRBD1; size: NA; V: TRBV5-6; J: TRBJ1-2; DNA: TGTGCCAGCAGCTTGGGGACAGGGATCACAGTCGTTGGCTACACCTTC; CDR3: CASSLGTGITVVGYTF
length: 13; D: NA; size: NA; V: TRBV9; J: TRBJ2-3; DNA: TGTGCCAGCAGCGTACTAGATGTGGATACGCAGTATTTT; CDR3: CASSVLDVDTQYF
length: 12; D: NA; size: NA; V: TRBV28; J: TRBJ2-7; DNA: TGTGCCAGCAGTTCCGTTCCCTCCGAGCAGTACTTC; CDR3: CASSSVPSEQYF
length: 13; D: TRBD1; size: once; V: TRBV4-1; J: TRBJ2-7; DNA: TGCGCCAGCAGCGAAGGGGGCACCTACGAGCAGTACTTC; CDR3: CASSEGGTYEQYF
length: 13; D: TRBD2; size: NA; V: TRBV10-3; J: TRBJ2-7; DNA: TGTGCCATCGGACTAGCGGGAGTCGGCGAGCAGTACTTC; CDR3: CAIGLAGVGEQYF
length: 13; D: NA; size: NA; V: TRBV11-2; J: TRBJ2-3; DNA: TGTGCCAGCAGCCCCCAGACTGGCCTAATGAGGTATTTT; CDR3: CASSPQTGLMRYF
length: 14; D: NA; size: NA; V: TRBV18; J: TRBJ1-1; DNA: TGTGCCAGCTCACGCTCAGGAGGAAGGAATGAAGCTTTCTTT; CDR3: CASSRSGGRNEAFF
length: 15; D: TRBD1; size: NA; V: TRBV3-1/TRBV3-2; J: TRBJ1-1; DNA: TGTGCCAGCACCCCAAAACAAGGGGGCCACACTGAAGCTTTCTTT; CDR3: CASTPKQGGHTEAFF
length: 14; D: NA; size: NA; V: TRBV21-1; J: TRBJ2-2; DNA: TGTGCCAGCAGCACGACAGGGGTTGCCGGGGAGCTGTTTTTT; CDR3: CASSTTGVAGELFF
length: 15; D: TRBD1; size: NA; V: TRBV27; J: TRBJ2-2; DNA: TGTGCCAGCAGCTGGACAGGTCCTAACACCGGGGAGCTGTTTTTT; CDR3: CASSWTGPNTGELFF
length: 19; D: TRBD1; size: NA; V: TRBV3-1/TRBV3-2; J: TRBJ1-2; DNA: TGTGCCAGCAGCCACTTAACCGGGGTTGGGACAGGGCTAAACTATGGCTACACCTTC; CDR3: CASSHLTGVGTGLNYGYTF
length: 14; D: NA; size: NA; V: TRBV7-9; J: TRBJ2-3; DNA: TGTGCCAGCAGCGGGATAGGGAGCGCAGATACGCAGTATTTT; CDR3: CASSGIGSADTQYF
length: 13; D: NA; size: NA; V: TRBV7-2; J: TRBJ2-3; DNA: TGTGCCAGCAGCCAGGGACATTCGGATACGCAGTATTTT; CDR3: CASSQGHSDTQYF
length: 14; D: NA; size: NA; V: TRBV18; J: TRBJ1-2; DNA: TGTGCCAGCTCACCACCGAGGAGTCTCGGCGGCTACACCTTC; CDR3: CASSPPRSLGGYTF
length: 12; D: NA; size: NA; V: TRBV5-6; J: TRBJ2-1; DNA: TGTGCCAGCAGGTATAGCTACAATGAGCAGTTCTTC; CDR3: CASRYSYNEQFF
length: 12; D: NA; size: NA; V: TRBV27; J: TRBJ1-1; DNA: TGTGCCAGCAGACACAGGAGGGTTGAAGCTTTCTTT; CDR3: CASRHRRVEAFF
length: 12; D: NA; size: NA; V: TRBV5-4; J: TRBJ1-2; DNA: TGTGCCAGCAGCCCTGGCCAATCTGGCTACACCTTC; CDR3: CASSPGQSGYTF
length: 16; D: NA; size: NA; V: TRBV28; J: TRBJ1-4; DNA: TGTGCCAGCAGCCCATCCAACCTCAGTGGGGGCGAAAAACTGTTTTTT; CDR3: CASSPSNLSGGEKLFF
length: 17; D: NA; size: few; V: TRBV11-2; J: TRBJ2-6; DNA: TGTGCCAGCAGCTTAGTGGGCAGGGGCTATGGGGCCAACGTCCTGACTTTC; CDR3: CASSLVGRGYGANVLTF
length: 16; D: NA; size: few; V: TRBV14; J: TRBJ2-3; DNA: TGTGCCAGCAGCCATTCCCGGGACTTTCCACTAGATACGCAGTATTTT; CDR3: CASSHSRDFPLDTQYF
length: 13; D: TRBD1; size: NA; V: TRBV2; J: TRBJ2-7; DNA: TGTGCCAGCAGTGGGGACAGGAGCTACGAGCAGTACTTC; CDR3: CASSGDRSYEQYF
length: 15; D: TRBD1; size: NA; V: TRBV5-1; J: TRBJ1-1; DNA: TGCGCCAGCAGCGGGGACAGGGGGCGGGTCACTGAAGCTTTCTTT; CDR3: CASSGDRGRVTEAFF
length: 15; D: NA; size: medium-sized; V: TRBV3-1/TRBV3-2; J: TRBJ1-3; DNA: TGTGCCAGCAGCCAAGACGTAGACTCTGGAAACACCATATATTTT; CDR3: CASSQDVDSGNTIYF
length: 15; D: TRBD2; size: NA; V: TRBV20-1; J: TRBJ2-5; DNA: TGCAGTGCTAGTGTAGCTAGCGGGAGGACGGAGACCCAGTACTTC; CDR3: CSASVASGRTETQYF
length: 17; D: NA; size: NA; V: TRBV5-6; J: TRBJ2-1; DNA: TGTGCCAGCAGCGGGGGGAGAGGGAGTTGGTCCTACAATGAGCAGTTCTTC; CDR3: CASSGGRGSWSYNEQFF
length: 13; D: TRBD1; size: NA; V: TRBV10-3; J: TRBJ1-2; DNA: TGTGCCATCAGTGTAGAGGGGGCGAGAGGCTACACCTTC; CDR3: CAISVEGARGYTF
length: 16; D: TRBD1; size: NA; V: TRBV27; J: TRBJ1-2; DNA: TGTGCCAGCAGTTTACGTGGGAAGGACAGGAACTATGGCTACACCTTC; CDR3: CASSLRGKDRNYGYTF
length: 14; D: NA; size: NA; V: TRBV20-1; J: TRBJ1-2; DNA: TGCAGTGCTAGTCCACAGGGTTATGGGTATGGCTACACCTTC; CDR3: CSASPQGYGYGYTF
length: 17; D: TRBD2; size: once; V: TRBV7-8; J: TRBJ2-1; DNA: TGTGCCAGCAGCACTAGACGCCCTCGCGGGAGCTTCAATGAGCAGTTCTTC; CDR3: CASSTRRPRGSFNEQFF
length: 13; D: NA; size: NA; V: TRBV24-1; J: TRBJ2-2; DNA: TGTGCCACCAGTGCGGGGGTTAGCGGGGAGCTGTTTTTT; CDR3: CATSAGVSGELFF
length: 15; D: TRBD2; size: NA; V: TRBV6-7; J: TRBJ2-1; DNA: TGTGCCAGCAGTTATAAGGGACTAGCGGGGAATGAGCAGTTCTTC; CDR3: CASSYKGLAGNEQFF
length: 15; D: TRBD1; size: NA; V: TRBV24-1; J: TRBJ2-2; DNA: TGTGCCACCAGTGACCCGGGACAGGGGACCGGGGAGCTGTTTTTT; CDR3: CATSDPGQGTGELFF
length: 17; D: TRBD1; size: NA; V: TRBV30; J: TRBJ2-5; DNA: TGTGCCTGGAGAGCATTAACACTCAGGACAGGGTTCGAGACCCAGTACTTC; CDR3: CAWRALTLRTGFETQYF
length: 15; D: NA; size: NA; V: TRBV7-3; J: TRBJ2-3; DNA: TGTGCCAGCAGCTACGGTTTGGGCTTGTTAGATACGCAGTATTTT; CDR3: CASSYGLGLLDTQYF
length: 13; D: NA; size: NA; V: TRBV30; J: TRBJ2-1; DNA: TGTGCCTGGGCCGGGGGGCTTAAGGGGGAGCAGTTCTTC; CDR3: CAWAGGLKGEQFF
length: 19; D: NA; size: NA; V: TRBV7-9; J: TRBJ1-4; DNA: TGTGCCAGCAGCTTAGTCCCAGACAGACAGAGCCCAACTAATGAAAAACTGTTTTTT; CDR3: CASSLVPDRQSPTNEKLFF
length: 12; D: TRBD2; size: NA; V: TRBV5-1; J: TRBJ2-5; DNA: TGCGCCAGCAGCCCGCGGGGGGAGACCCAGTACTTC; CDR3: CASSPRGETQYF
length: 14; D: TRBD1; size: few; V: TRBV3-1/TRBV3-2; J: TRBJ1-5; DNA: TGTGCCAGCAGCCGGACAGGGCAGTATCAGCCCCAGCATTTT; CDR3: CASSRTGQYQPQHF
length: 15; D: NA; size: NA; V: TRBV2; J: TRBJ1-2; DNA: TGTGCCAGCAGTGAAAGGGCAGGGGCCCTCCTTGGCTACACCTTC; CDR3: CASSERAGALLGYTF
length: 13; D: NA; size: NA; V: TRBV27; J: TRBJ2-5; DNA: TGTGCCAGCAGCCCGACACCTCTGGAGACCCAGTACTTC; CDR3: CASSPTPLETQYF
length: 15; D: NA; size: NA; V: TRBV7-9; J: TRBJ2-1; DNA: TGTGCCAGCAGCTTAGCGGAGGGGCACGCACCGATAAGGTTCTTC; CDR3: CASSLAEGHAPIRFF
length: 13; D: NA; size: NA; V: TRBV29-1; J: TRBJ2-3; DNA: TGCAGCGTGGAACAGCGGGGCACAGATACGCAGTATTTT; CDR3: CSVEQRGTDTQYF
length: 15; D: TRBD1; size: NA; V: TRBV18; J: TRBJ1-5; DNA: TGTGCCAGCTCACCTAACAGGGGTAGCAATCAGCCCCAGCATTTT; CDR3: CASSPNRGSNQPQHF
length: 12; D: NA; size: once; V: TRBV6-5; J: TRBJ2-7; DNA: TGTGCCGGCGGGACAGTGAAATACGAGCAGTACTTC; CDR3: CAGGTVKYEQYF
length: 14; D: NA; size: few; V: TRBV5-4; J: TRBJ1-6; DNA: TGTGCCAGCACCCGAATGGGAGCAAATTCACCCCTCCACTTT; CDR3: CASTRMGANSPLHF